The 28 T cell receptor beta chains below come from one sample, sequenced in a study of OX40 agonist ivuxolimab in advanced cancers. The assay was immunoSEQ multiplex PCR, and TCRdb's table has in-frame clones only and misses some. The data contain around 66,000 clones, approximately 81% of them singletons. Specimen: CD4+ or CD8+ T cells sorted from blood, collected in a trial of the OX40 agonist ivuxolimab. The receptors come from an adult with an advanced solid tumor such as melanoma, head and neck, liver or kidney cancer.

The chain joins TRBV27 to TRBJ1-4, with D unclear. CDR3 length: 14 residues. V shed 2 bases and J shed 6 bases, with 10 bases lying between them. CDR1 and CDR2 from the germline V gene are MNHEY and SMNVEV (reference sequence). The CDR3 region is CASSLLTRDEKLFF. In DNA form, the CDR3 reads TGTGCCAGCAGTTTACTTACCCGGGATGAAAAACTGTTTTTT. Full variable domain (rest looked up from reference TRBV27 and TRBJ1-4): EAQVTQNPRYLITVTGKKLTVTCSQNMNHEYMSWYRQDPGLGLRQIYYSMNVEVTDKGDVPEGYKVSRKEKRNFPLILESPSPNQTSLYFCASSLLTRDEKLFFGSGTQLSVL.

The chain links TRBV18 to TRBJ2-4; D call uncertain. This CDR3 region has 12 residues. Deletions cut 3 bases from V and 8 bases from J, with 8 bases between. From germline, CDR1 is KGHSH and CDR2 LQKENI. CDR3 protein: CASSPLGDIQYF. For the CDR3, the DNA is TGTGCCAGCTCACCTCTGGGCGACATTCAGTACTTC. Supplemented by reference TRBV18 and TRBJ2-4, the full variable domain reads NAGVMQNPRHLVRRRGQEARLRCSPMKGHSHVYWYRQLPEEGLKFMVYLQKENIIDESGMPKERFSAEFPKEGPSILRIQQVVRGDSAAYFCASSPLGDIQYFGAGTRLSVL.

This chain uses TRBV5-1 with TRBJ1-1; no definite D call. Germline V gene sequence: CDR1 SGHRS, CDR2 YFSETQ. The ends were cut back, 0 bases at V and 2 bases at J, with 8 bases in the middle. The CDR3 loop spans 14 amino acids. The CDR3 sequence is CASSLGDFNTEAFF. DNA for the CDR3: TGCGCCAGCAGCTTGGGGGATTTTAACACTGAAGCTTTCTTT.

V usage is TRBV28 and J usage is TRBJ1-3, with a weak D call TRBD1 (6 bases). The CDR3 covers 14 residues. Trimming stripped 7 bases from V and 2 bases from J, with 12 bases between. Germline values: CDR1 MDHEN, CDR2 SYDVKM. CDR3 DNA: TGTGCCAGCACCTCACAGGGCGCTGGAAACACCATATATTTT. Its protein product is CASTSQGAGNTIYF. Supplemented by reference TRBV28 and TRBJ1-3, the full variable domain reads DVKVTQSSRYLVKRTGEKVFLECVQDMDHENMFWYRQDPGLGLRLIYFSYDVKMKEKGDIPEGYSVSREKKERFSLILESASTNQTSMYLCASTSQGAGNTIYFGEGSWLTVV.

The chain employs TRBV7-8 and TRBJ2-7, with 8 bases aligning to TRBD2. Germline V gene lookup returns CDR1 SGHVS and CDR2 FQNEAQ. CDR3 size: 15 residues. With 3 bases clipped from V and 1 base from J, the junction kept 5 bases outside the gene matches. CDR3 DNA sequence: TGTGCCAGCAGCTTTGGGCTAGCGGGTTCCTACGAGCAGTACTTC. Its translation is CASSFGLAGSYEQYF. Variable domain in full (rest from reference TRBV7-8 and TRBJ2-7): GAGVSQSPRYKVAKRGQDVALRCDPISGHVSLFWYQQALGQGPEFLTYFQNEAQLDKSGLPSDRFFAERPEGSVSTLKIQRTQQEDSAVYLCASSFGLAGSYEQYFGPGTRLTVT.

The V and J genes are TRBV5-4 and TRBJ2-5; TRBD2 matches at 8 bases. The CDR3 spans 15 residues. Looked up from germline, CDR1 is SGHNT and CDR2 is YYREEE (reference sequence). After removal of 6 bases from V and 3 bases from J, the junction contained 10 bases not matched to a gene. CDR3: CASNPLQTSEETQYF. The CDR3 bases are TGTGCCAGCAATCCCCTCCAGACTAGCGAAGAGACCCAGTACTTC.

The chain joins TRBV11-2 to TRBJ2-6, with 8 bases fitting TRBD1. The CDR3 has 19 residues. The germline CDR1 and CDR2 sequences are SGHAT and FQNNGV. After removal of 3 bases from V and 0 bases from J, the junction contained 10 bases not matched to a gene. The CDR3 bases are TGTGCCAGCAGCTTCTTGCCGGGACAGGCCGCCTCTGGGGCCAACGTCCTGACTTTC. This encodes CASSFLPGQAASGANVLTF.

This chain joins TRBV27 and TRBJ2-1, with TRBD2 identical over 10 bases. Germline CDR1 MNHEY, CDR2 SMNVEV (reference sequence). V was clipped by 6 bases and J by 4 bases; unmatched bases: 6. The CDR3 runs to 15 residues. CDR3 bases: TGTGCCAGCAGAAATAGCGGGGGGACGTACAATGAGCAGTTCTTC. It specifies CASRNSGGTYNEQFF.

V gene TRBV6-5 combines with J gene TRBJ2-7; 8 bases agree with TRBD2. Trimming removed 6 bases from V and 5 bases from J; junction bases left unmatched: 9. Germline values: CDR1 MNHEY, CDR2 SVGAGI. The CDR3 is 14 amino acids. CDR3 residues: CASRGTSFLDEQYF. For the CDR3, the DNA is TGTGCCAGCAGAGGGACTAGTTTTCTCGACGAGCAGTACTTC.

This chain links TRBV5-6 with TRBJ2-5, with 9 bases identical to TRBD2. This CDR3 has 15 amino acids. Per the germline V gene, CDR1 is SGHDT and CDR2 is YYEEEE. With V trimmed by 4 bases and J by 5 bases, 9 bases remained unmatched. Written as DNA, the CDR3 is TGTGCCAGCAGCCCCGGCGGGAGGGGAGGGGAGACCCAGTACTTC. Encoded protein: CASSPGGRGGETQYF.

For the CDR3, the DNA is TGCGCCAGCAGCTTGGTGACGGCAGATACGCAGTATTTT. Translating it yields CASSLVTADTQYF. The chain links TRBV5-1 to TRBJ2-3; the D is unclear. This CDR3 is built from 13 residues. CDR1 is SGHRS, CDR2 YFSETQ, per germline. The V gene lost 0 bases and the J gene lost 4 bases, with 6 bases spanning the gap.

The sample holds one count of this clone. V is TRBV6-1 and J is TRBJ2-5; perhaps TRBD2 as D (5 bases). Germline CDR1 reads MNHNS; CDR2 reads SASEGT. The CDR3 consists of 14 residues. Trimming left V 2 bases short and J 0 bases short, with 7 bases between. CDR3 amino acids: CASSESGYQETQYF. Here the CDR3 DNA reads TGTGCCAGCAGTGAAAGCGGATACCAAGAGACCCAGTACTTC.

The V and J genes are TRBV2 and TRBJ2-7; 7 nucleotides agree with TRBD1. The CDR3 length is 13 residues. CDR1 and CDR2 from the germline V gene are SNHLY and FYNNEI. The ends lost 5 bases at V and 5 bases at J; junction bases unmatched: 6. The CDR3 region has the DNA TGTGCCAGCAGTCCCAACAGGGGCAACGAGCAGTACTTC. As protein: CASSPNRGNEQYF.

The gene calls are TRBV18 and TRBJ2-7; 13 bases are a match to TRBD2. The CDR3 has 16 amino acids. The ends lost 3 bases at V and 4 bases at J; junction bases unmatched: 6. Germline V gives CDR1 KGHSH, CDR2 LQKENI. CDR3 residues: CASSPQTSGGQYEQYF. The CDR3, as DNA: TGTGCCAGCTCACCGCAGACTAGCGGGGGGCAGTACGAGCAGTACTTC.

The chain joins TRBV28 to TRBJ2-5; 13 bases agree with TRBD2. J lost 5 bases, V lost 6 bases, and 12 bases had no gene match. The CDR3 is 17 amino acids. Germline-derived CDR1 and CDR2 are MDHEN and SYDVKM. CDR3 in DNA: TGTGCCAGCAGCCTCGGACTAGCGGGAGCGACCGGGGAGACCCAGTACTTC. Residues: CASSLGLAGATGETQYF.

V and J are TRBV6-5 and TRBJ1-5; D gene uncertain. Germline values: CDR1 MNHEY, CDR2 SVGAGI. The CDR3 length is 14 residues. V gave up 6 bases and J gave up 0 bases, with 9 bases separating them. CDR3 in amino acids: CASSRLPSNQPQHF. The CDR3 DNA reads as TGTGCCAGCAGCAGGCTTCCTAGCAATCAGCCCCAGCATTTT.

The chain is built from TRBV6-1 and TRBJ1-3, with D unresolved. V dropped 1 base and J dropped 7 bases, with 17 bases sitting between them. CDR1 is MNHNS and CDR2 is SASEGT in the germline V gene. The CDR3 sequence is 16 residues long. The CDR3 sequence is CASSEVAGSNWNTIYF. DNA of the CDR3: TGTGCCAGCAGTGAAGTTGCGGGGAGTAACTGGAACACCATATATTTT.

The chain is built from TRBV4-3 and TRBJ1-2, with TRBD1 matching over 7 bases. V lost 0 bases, J lost 4 bases, and 11 bases stayed unmatched. The germline CDR1 and CDR2 sequences are LGHNA and YSLEER. This CDR3 comprises 17 residues. CDR3 nucleotide sequence: TGCGCCAGCAGCCAAGATAGGGGGCAGGCTACTTCCTATGGCTACACCTTC. Translation: CASSQDRGQATSYGYTF.

The V gene is TRBV2, the J gene TRBJ2-5, with D uncertain. The CDR3 is 14 amino acids. Germline CDR1 reads SNHLY; CDR2 reads FYNNEI. V was clipped by 4 bases and J by 4 bases, with 13 bases between them. The CDR3 region has the DNA TGTGCCAGCAGTGGTTGGACCGGCGGAGAGACCCAGTACTTC. Translated, it gives CASSGWTGGETQYF.

J is TRBJ2-2 and V is TRBV4-3; possibly TRBD1 for D (5 bases). Trimming removed 2 bases at V and 6 bases at J, with 13 bases between. This CDR3 spans 15 amino acids. Germline V gene sequence: CDR1 LGHNA, CDR2 YSLEER. CDR3 nucleotides: TGCGCCAGCAGCCAATCAGGGCTGGTCGCCGGGGAGCTGTTTTTT. Translating gives CASSQSGLVAGELFF.

The chain joins TRBV7-9 to TRBJ1-1, with D hard to call. Germline V lookup: CDR1 SEHNR, CDR2 FQNEAQ (reference sequence). Trimming left V 1 base short and J 0 bases short, with 6 bases between. The CDR3 consists of 14 residues. The CDR3 coding sequence is TGTGCCAGCAGCTTAGAAGGAATGAACACTGAAGCTTTCTTT. Protein product: CASSLEGMNTEAFF.

The chain has TRBV5-1 and TRBJ2-6; D may match TRBD1 or TRBD2 (6 bases each). In germline, CDR1 is SGHRS, CDR2 YFSETQ. The CDR3 spans 17 residues. Trimming left V 1 base short and J 1 base short, with 12 bases between. The CDR3 spells CASSLTGAASGANVLTF. The CDR3 region has the DNA TGCGCCAGCAGCTTGACGGGGGCCGCTTCTGGGGCCAACGTCCTGACTTTC.

This clone was detected only a few times. The chain links TRBV30 to TRBJ1-1, with a weak D call TRBD1 (5 bases). Trimming left V 3 bases short and J 3 bases short, with 11 bases between. This CDR3 has 13 amino acids. Germline loops: CDR1 GTSNPN, CDR2 SVGIG (reference sequence). The CDR3 DNA follows: TGTGCCTGGAGCAGGAGGGGTGACACTGAAGCTTTCTTT. Amino acids: CAWSRRGDTEAFF.

The chain combines TRBV6-5 with TRBJ2-7, with 8 bases fitting TRBD1. The junction had 3 bases not matched to a gene; V was cut back by 6 bases and J by 2 bases. This CDR3 contains 13 residues. Germline CDR1 and CDR2: MNHEY and SVGAGI. Here the CDR3 reads CASSRTGPYEQYF. CDR3 sequence (DNA): TGTGCCAGCAGCCGGACAGGGCCCTACGAGCAGTACTTC.

This rearrangement joins TRBV19 to TRBJ2-1; D remains unclear. The CDR3 has 13 residues. Germline V gene data show CDR1 as LNHDA and CDR2 as SQIVND (reference sequence). Deletions cut 6 bases from V and 9 bases from J, with 15 bases between. DNA of the CDR3: TGTGCCAGTAGGCCTGGGTGGCCTGGTGAGCAGTTCTTC. Protein: CASRPGWPGEQFF.

The V and J genes are TRBV6-6 and TRBJ2-7, with 10 bases matching TRBD2. This CDR3 region has 15 residues. The V gene end was trimmed by 6 bases and the J gene end by 3 bases; junction bases not matched to a gene: 8. Per the germline V gene, CDR1 is MNHNY and CDR2 is SVGAGI (reference sequence). This CDR3 is CASRPTRLAGYEQYF. The CDR3 nucleotides read TGTGCCAGCAGACCTACTCGACTAGCGGGCTACGAGCAGTACTTC.

J is TRBJ2-7 and V is TRBV30; D ambiguous. V lost 2 bases to trimming and J lost 4 bases, with 18 bases between them. The CDR3 contains 15 residues. Germline V gene lookup returns CDR1 GTSNPN and CDR2 SVGIG (reference sequence). The CDR3 loop reads CAWSPPGHEEYEQYF. The CDR3 nucleotides read TGTGCCTGGAGTCCCCCCGGGCACGAGGAATACGAGCAGTACTTC.

CDR3 in amino acids: CASSHRSAGTNYGYTF. The CDR3 nucleotides read TGCGCCAGCAGCCATCGTTCAGCCGGGACAAACTATGGCTACACCTTC. The J gene is TRBJ1-2, the V gene TRBV4-1, with D possibly TRBD1 on 6 matching bases. The CDR3 totals 16 residues. The germline gives CDR1 MGHRA, CDR2 YSYEKL. V was shortened by 3 bases and J by 2 bases, with 16 bases between the two germline ends.